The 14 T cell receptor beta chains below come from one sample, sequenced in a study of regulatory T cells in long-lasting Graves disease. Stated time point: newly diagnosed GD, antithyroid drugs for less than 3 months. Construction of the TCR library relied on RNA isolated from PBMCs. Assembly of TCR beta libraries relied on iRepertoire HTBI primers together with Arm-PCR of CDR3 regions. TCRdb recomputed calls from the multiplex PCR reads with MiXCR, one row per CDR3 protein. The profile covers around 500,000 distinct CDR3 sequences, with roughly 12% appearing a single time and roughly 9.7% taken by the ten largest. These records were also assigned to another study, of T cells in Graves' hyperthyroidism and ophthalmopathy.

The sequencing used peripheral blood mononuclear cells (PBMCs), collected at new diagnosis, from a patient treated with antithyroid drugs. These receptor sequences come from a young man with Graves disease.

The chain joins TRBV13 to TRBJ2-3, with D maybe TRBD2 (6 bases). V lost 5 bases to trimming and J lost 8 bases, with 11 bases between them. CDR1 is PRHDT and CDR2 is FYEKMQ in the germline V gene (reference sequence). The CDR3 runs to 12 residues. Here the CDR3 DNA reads TGTGCCAGCAGCCTGGAGGGCCGTACGCAGTATTTT. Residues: CASSLEGRTQYF.

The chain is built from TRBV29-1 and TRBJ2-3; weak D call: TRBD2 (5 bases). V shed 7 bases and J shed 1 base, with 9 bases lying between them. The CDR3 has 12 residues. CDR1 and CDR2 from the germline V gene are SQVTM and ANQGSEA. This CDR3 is CSAGVRTDTQYF. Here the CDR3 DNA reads TGCAGCGCCGGGGTCCGCACAGATACGCAGTATTTT.

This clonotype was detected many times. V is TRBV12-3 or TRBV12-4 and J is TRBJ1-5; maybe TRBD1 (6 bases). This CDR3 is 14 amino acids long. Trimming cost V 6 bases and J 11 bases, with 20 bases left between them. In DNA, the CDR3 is TGTGCCAGCAGGCCTGGGACAAACTACAAGGCCCAGCATTTT. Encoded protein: CASRPGTNYKAQHF.

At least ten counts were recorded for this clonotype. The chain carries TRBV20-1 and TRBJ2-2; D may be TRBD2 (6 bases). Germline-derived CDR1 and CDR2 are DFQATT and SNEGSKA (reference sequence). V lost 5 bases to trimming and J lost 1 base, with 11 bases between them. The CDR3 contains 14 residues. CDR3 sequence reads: CSAAGLQNTGELFF. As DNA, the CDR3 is TGCAGTGCTGCGGGACTCCAGAACACCGGGGAGCTGTTTTTT.

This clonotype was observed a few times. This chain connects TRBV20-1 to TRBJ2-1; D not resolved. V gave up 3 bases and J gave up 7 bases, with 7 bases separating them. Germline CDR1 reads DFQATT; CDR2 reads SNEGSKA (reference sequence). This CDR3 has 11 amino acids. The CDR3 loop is CSARAPNEQFF. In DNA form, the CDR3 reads TGCAGTGCTAGGGCACCTAATGAGCAGTTCTTC.

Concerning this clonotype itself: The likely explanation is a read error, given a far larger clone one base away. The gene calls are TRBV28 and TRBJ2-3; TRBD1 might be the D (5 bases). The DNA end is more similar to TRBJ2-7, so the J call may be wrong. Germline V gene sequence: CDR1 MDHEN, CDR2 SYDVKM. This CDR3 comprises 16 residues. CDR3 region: CASSQGGANRIYGQYF. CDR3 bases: TGTGCCAGCAGCCAAGGCGGTGCCAACAGGATTTACGGGCAGTACTTC.

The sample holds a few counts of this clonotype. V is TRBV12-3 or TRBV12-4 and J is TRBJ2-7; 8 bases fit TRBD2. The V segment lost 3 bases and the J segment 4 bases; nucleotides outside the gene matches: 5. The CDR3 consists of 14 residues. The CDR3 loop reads CASSFGGASYEQYF. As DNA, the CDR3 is TGTGCCAGCAGTTTCGGGGGGGCTAGTTACGAGCAGTACTTC.

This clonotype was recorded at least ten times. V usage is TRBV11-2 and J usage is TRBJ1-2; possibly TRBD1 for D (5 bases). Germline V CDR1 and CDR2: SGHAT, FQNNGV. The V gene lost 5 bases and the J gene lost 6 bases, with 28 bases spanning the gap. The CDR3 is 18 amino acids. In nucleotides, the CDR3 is TGTGCCAGCAGCCTGACAGATATGACACTTTTTCGATTGCATGGCTACACCTTC. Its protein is CASSLTDMTLFRLHGYTF.

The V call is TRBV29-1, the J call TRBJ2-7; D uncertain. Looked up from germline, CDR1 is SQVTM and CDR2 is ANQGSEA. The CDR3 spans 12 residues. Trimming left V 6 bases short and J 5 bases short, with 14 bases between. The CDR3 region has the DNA TGCAGCGTCGCTGACGGCGTGGACGAGCAGTACTTC. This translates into CSVADGVDEQYF.

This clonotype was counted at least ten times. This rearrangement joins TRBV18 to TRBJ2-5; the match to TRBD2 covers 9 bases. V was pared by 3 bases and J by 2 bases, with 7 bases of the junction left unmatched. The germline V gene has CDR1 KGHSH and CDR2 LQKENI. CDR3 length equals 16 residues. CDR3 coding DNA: TGTGCCAGCTCACCGGGCGATCTAGCGGGACAAGAGACCCAGTACTTC. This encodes CASSPGDLAGQETQYF. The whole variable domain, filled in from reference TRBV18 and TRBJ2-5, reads NAGVMQNPRHLVRRRGQEARLRCSPMKGHSHVYWYRQLPEEGLKFMVYLQKENIIDESGMPKERFSAEFPKEGPSILRIQQVVRGDSAAYFCASSPGDLAGQETQYFGPGTRLLVL.

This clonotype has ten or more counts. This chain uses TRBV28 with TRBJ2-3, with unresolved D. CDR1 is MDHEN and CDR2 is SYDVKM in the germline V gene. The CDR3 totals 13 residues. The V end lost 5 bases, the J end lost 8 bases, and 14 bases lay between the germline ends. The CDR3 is CASSPLGFGTQYF. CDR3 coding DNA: TGTGCCAGCAGTCCCCTAGGTTTTGGTACGCAGTATTTT.

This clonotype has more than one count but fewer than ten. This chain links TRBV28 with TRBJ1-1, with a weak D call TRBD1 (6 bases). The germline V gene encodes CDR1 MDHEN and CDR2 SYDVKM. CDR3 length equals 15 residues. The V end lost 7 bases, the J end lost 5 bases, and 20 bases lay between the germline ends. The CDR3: CASTPQGSGGTEAFF. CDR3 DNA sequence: TGTGCCAGCACCCCACAGGGTTCCGGGGGGACTGAAGCTTTCTTT.

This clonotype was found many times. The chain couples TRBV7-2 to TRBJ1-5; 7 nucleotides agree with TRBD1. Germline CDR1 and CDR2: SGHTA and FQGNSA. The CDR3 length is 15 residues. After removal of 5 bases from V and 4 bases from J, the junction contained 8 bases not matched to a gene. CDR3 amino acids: CASSPWDSWNQPQHF. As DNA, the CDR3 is TGTGCCAGCAGCCCCTGGGACAGCTGGAATCAGCCCCAGCATTTT.

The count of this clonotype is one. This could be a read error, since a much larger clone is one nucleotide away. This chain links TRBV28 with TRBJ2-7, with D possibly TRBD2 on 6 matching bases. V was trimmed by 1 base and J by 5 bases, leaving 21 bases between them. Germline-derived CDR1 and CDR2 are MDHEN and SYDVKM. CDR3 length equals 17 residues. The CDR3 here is CASSLSGRDPAWHEQYF. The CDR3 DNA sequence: TGTGCCAGCAGTTTATCGGGGCGGGACCCCGCCTGGCACGAGCAGTACTTC.